The 22 T cell receptor beta chains below come from one sample, sequenced in a study of shared clonotypes between healthy human individuals. Measured with immunoSEQ multiplex PCR; TCRdb has only the in-frame clones, and not every one. The profile shows around 1.6 million clones, approximately 98% of them singletons. Sequenced sample: naive CD4+ T cells sorted from blood. Specified subset: CD45RA+ positively selected. These receptors were obtained from a man aged 25-40 years in good health.

The chain carries TRBV5-5 and TRBJ2-1; no reliable D call. This CDR3 contains 16 residues. The germline V and J ends were trimmed by 4 bases and 0 bases, with 14 bases remaining between them. The germline V gene has CDR1 SGHKS and CDR2 YYEKEE (reference sequence). CDR3 sequence: CASSQTPMSSYNEQFF. Written as DNA, the CDR3 is TGTGCCAGCAGCCAGACCCCAATGAGCTCCTACAATGAGCAGTTCTTC.

CDR3 DNA: TGTGCCAGCAGTCGAGGACTAGCGGGAGAGGGAGATACGCAGTATTTT. It encodes CASSRGLAGEGDTQYF. V gene TRBV25-1 combines with J gene TRBJ2-3, with TRBD2 matching 13 bases. Looked up from germline, CDR1 is MGHDK and CDR2 is SYGVNS. The trim removed 5 bases at V and 5 bases at J, leaving 7 bases unmatched. This CDR3 contains 16 residues.

The chain links TRBV7-3 to TRBJ2-1; no clear D. V was clipped by 3 bases and J by 9 bases, with 12 bases between them. This CDR3 region has 13 residues. From germline, CDR1 is SGHTA and CDR2 FQGTGA. The DNA of the CDR3 is TGTGCCAGCAGCTTGGAATGGAGAAGTGAGCAGTTCTTC. Amino acids: CASSLEWRSEQFF.

The CDR3 region has the DNA TGTGCCAGCTCGACACAGGGCTACGAGCAGTACTTC. Translation gives CASSTQGYEQYF. The V and J genes are TRBV18 and TRBJ2-7, with a possible D match to TRBD1 (6 bases). This CDR3 is built from 12 residues. The germline V and J ends were trimmed by 6 bases and 3 bases, with 9 bases remaining between them. The germline gives CDR1 KGHSH, CDR2 LQKENI.

The rearrangement uses TRBV5-1 and TRBJ1-1, with a tentative D call TRBD1 (6 bases). Germline V lookup: CDR1 SGHRS, CDR2 YFSETQ. Trimming removed 4 bases at V and 0 bases at J, with 10 bases between. The CDR3 consists of 14 residues. The CDR3 nucleotides read TGCGCCAGCAGCCTCCGGACAGTGAACACTGAAGCTTTCTTT. It is translated as CASSLRTVNTEAFF.

The chain has TRBV5-1 and TRBJ2-5, with D maybe TRBD1 (5 bases). The V gene's germline CDR1 is SGHRS and CDR2 YFSETQ. The length of the CDR3 is 15 residues. The V end was cut by 4 bases, the J end by 5 bases, with 18 bases between. The CDR3 nucleotides read TGCGCCAGCAGCCCCGCAGGGAACTGGCGGGAGACCCAGTACTTC. It specifies CASSPAGNWRETQYF.

The chain carries TRBV5-1 and TRBJ1-2; D is perhaps TRBD1 (5 bases). The V and J ends lost 4 bases and 2 bases respectively, with 15 bases between them. The germline V gene encodes CDR1 SGHRS and CDR2 YFSETQ. This CDR3 spans 15 amino acids. In DNA form, the CDR3 reads TGCGCCAGCAGCGGACGGGGACCCTCAAACTATGGCTACACCTTC. Residues: CASSGRGPSNYGYTF.

About this clone: Other DNA sequences of this sample code for an identical CDR3. The genes are TRBV27 and TRBJ1-5; 7 bases are a match to TRBD1. The CDR3 runs 14 residues. CDR1 is MNHEY and CDR2 is SMNVEV in the germline V gene (reference sequence). The J segment lost 4 bases and the V segment lost 3 bases, leaving 3 bases of the junction unmatched. In DNA form, the CDR3 reads TGTGCCAGCAGTTTGTCCAGGGGGAATCAGCCCCAGCATTTT. The encoded protein is CASSLSRGNQPQHF.

This chain joins TRBV19 and TRBJ1-5; a possible D gene is TRBD1 (6 bases). Germline assignment: CDR1 LNHDA and CDR2 SQIVND (reference sequence). The germline V and J ends were trimmed by 10 bases and 2 bases, with 15 bases remaining between them. The CDR3 runs 14 residues. The CDR3: CATVKQGGNQPQHF. The CDR3, as DNA: TGTGCCACCGTCAAACAGGGAGGCAATCAGCCCCAGCATTTT.

Regarding this clone: Additional DNA sequences in this sample encode the identical CDR3. The CDR3 sequence is CASSQADTQYF. CDR3 DNA sequence: TGTGCCAGCAGCCAAGCAGATACGCAGTATTTT. The chain carries TRBV14 and TRBJ2-3; D is ambiguous. Deletions cut 1 base from V and 4 bases from J, with 0 bases between. The CDR3 has 11 amino acids. Germline V gives CDR1 SGHDN, CDR2 FVKESK. Full variable domain (missing parts from reference TRBV14 and TRBJ2-3): EAGVTQFPSHSVIEKGQTVTLRCDPISGHDNLYWYRRVMGKEIKFLLHFVKESKQDESGMPNNRFLAERTGGTYSTLKVQPAELEDSGVYFCASSQADTQYFGPGTRLTVL.

In its sample, this clone was seen once. The genes are TRBV7-9 and TRBJ2-1; 8 bases map to TRBD2. The J segment lost 6 bases and the V segment lost 6 bases, leaving 13 bases of the junction unmatched. CDR3 length equals 16 residues. CDR1 is SEHNR, CDR2 FQNEAQ, per germline (reference sequence). In DNA, the CDR3 is TGTGCCAGCAGAAAACCTACGGGAGGGCGGTTCAATGAGCAGTTCTTC. Residues: CASRKPTGGRFNEQFF. The full variable domain, completed using reference TRBV7-9 and TRBJ2-1, is DTGVSQNPRHKITKRGQNVTFRCDPISEHNRLYWYRQTLGQGPEFLTYFQNEAQLEKSRLLSDRFSAERPKGSFSTLEIQRTEQGDSAMYLCASRKPTGGRFNEQFFGPGTRLTVL.

With regard to this clone: Distinct nucleotide sequences in the sample also encode this CDR3. The chain combines TRBV5-1 with TRBJ2-1; unclear D gene. The germline V gene encodes CDR1 SGHRS and CDR2 YFSETQ. The CDR3 is 13 amino acids. Trimming pared 0 bases from V and 5 bases from J, leaving 6 bases between. The CDR3 reads CASSLVPDNEQFF. The DNA for the CDR3 is TGCGCCAGCAGCTTGGTCCCCGACAATGAGCAGTTCTTC.

CDR3 protein: CASSVGVMAASYNEQFF. In DNA form, the CDR3 reads TGTGCCAGCAGCGTAGGGGTCATGGCGGCCTCCTACAATGAGCAGTTCTTC. The chain joins TRBV9 to TRBJ2-1; no firm D call. The CDR3 runs to 17 residues. The germline V gene encodes CDR1 SGDLS and CDR2 YYNGEE. Between the trimmed V and J ends, which lost 0 bases and 0 bases, there was a span of 13 bases.

V and J are TRBV30 and TRBJ1-2; TRBD1 aligns across 10 bases. Trimming removed 2 bases from V and 8 bases from J; junction bases left unmatched: 17. The CDR3 spans 17 residues. The germline CDR1 and CDR2 sequences are GTSNPN and SVGIG (reference sequence). The chain's CDR3 is CAWSSPTGGAFSRGYTF. DNA of the CDR3: TGTGCCTGGAGTTCTCCGACAGGGGGCGCCTTTAGTAGAGGCTACACCTTC.

The chain combines TRBV10-3 with TRBJ2-5; TRBD2 agrees at 8 bases. CDR1 ENHRY and CDR2 SYGVKD come from the germline V gene. The CDR3 runs 16 residues. J was trimmed by 1 base and V by 0 bases; bases with no gene match: 4. CDR3 in DNA: TGTGCCATCAGTGAGTCAACTAGCGGTGCCCAAGAGACCCAGTACTTC. Protein product: CAISESTSGAQETQYF.

CDR3 DNA: TGCGCCACCTCCCGGACCACGATGGATACGCAGTATTTT. Translation gives CATSRTTMDTQYF. V usage is TRBV10-2 and J usage is TRBJ2-3; D call uncertain. In germline, CDR1 is WSHSY, CDR2 SAAADI. CDR3 length: 13 residues. Between the trimmed V and J ends, which lost 10 bases and 6 bases, there was a span of 17 bases.

The chain couples TRBV10-3 to TRBJ2-3; no definite D call. CDR1 and CDR2 (germline): ENHRY, SYGVKD. V was cut by 3 bases and J by 4 bases, with 5 bases left in between. The CDR3 is made up of 12 amino acids. The CDR3 loop reads CAISDLPDTQYF. DNA of the CDR3: TGTGCCATCAGTGATCTGCCAGATACGCAGTATTTT.

The chain recombines TRBV6-5 with TRBJ1-3; D gene ambiguous. CDR1 and CDR2 from the germline V gene are MNHEY and SVGAGI. The germline V and J ends were trimmed by 4 bases and 0 bases, with 4 bases remaining between them. This CDR3 is built from 13 residues. This chain's CDR3 is CASSSYSGNTIYF. The CDR3 DNA reads TGTGCCAGCAGTTCATACTCTGGAAACACCATATATTTT.

The chain carries TRBV2 and TRBJ2-5; possible D gene TRBD2, 6 bases. CDR1 is SNHLY and CDR2 is FYNNEI in the germline V gene. This CDR3 comprises 14 residues. Between the trimmed V and J ends, which lost 6 bases and 3 bases, there was a span of 14 bases. CDR3 residues: CASRSLLAEETQYF. Here the CDR3 DNA reads TGTGCCAGCAGATCCCTACTAGCTGAAGAGACCCAGTACTTC.

The gene calls are TRBV6-5 and TRBJ2-3; D unresolved. The CDR3 spans 13 residues. V was trimmed by 6 bases and J by 2 bases, leaving 9 bases between them. The germline V gene encodes CDR1 MNHEY and CDR2 SVGAGI. For the CDR3, the DNA is TGTGCCAGCAGGGTCAGAAACACAGATACGCAGTATTTT. Residues: CASRVRNTDTQYF.

The chain couples TRBV18 to TRBJ2-7; D might be TRBD1 (6 bases). Trimming removed 3 bases at V and 2 bases at J, with 11 bases between. Germline CDR1 and CDR2: KGHSH and LQKENI. This CDR3 is 14 amino acids long. The CDR3 region is CASSPGHGPYEQYF. The CDR3 coding sequence is TGTGCCAGCTCACCGGGACACGGACCCTACGAGCAGTACTTC.

This clone was counted a single time. This sequence joins TRBV2 and TRBJ2-2; 8 bases are a match to TRBD1. Looked up from germline, CDR1 is SNHLY and CDR2 is FYNNEI. Trimming removed 7 bases from V and 5 bases from J; junction bases left unmatched: 6. This CDR3 comprises 14 residues. The CDR3 region is CASKLQGATGELFF. DNA for the CDR3: TGTGCCAGCAAGCTCCAGGGGGCGACCGGGGAGCTGTTTTTT.